These T cell receptor beta chains were read from a single sample in a study of cytomegalovirus exposure and HLA in healthy donors. The table came from immunoSEQ multiplex PCR; TCRdb's copy has only in-frame clones and leaves some out. Of approximately 90,000 clones in the sample, about 77% were seen once. Input material: PBMCs. The receptors come from a man aged 40-49 years in good health and CMV-seronegative. Both conserved end residues are part of each CDR3. The order of the fields is V gene, clone size, D gene, J gene, CDR3 DNA, CDR3 protein. D genes are given only for firm matches. Where a row states a size, it is once, few, many or the class of an expanded clone; other rows omit it.

v_gene: TRBV25-1; abundance: NA; d_gene: TRBD2; j_gene: TRBJ2-2; CDR3nt: TGTGCCAGCCGAAAGCGGGAGCGAACCGGGGAGCTGTTTTTT; CDR3aa: CASRKRERTGELFF
v_gene: TRBV6-5; abundance: NA; d_gene: NA; j_gene: TRBJ2-3; CDR3nt: TGTGCCAGCAGTCCAGCCAGGGGCACAGATACGCAGTATTTT; CDR3aa: CASSPARGTDTQYF
v_gene: TRBV5-1; abundance: NA; d_gene: TRBD1; j_gene: TRBJ2-2; CDR3nt: TGCGCCAGCAGCCAGTTGGGACAGGGGGACACCGGGGAGCTGTTTTTT; CDR3aa: CASSQLGQGDTGELFF
v_gene: TRBV28; abundance: NA; d_gene: TRBD1; j_gene: TRBJ2-2; CDR3nt: TGTGCCAGCAGTTTAATCCCAGGACAGGGGGCCAGGACCGGGGAGCTGTTTTTT; CDR3aa: CASSLIPGQGARTGELFF
v_gene: TRBV28; abundance: NA; d_gene: TRBD1; j_gene: TRBJ2-7; CDR3nt: TGTGCCGTTACAGGGGGCCTTTCCTACGAGCAGTACTTC; CDR3aa: CAVTGGLSYEQYF
v_gene: TRBV6-1; abundance: NA; d_gene: TRBD1; j_gene: TRBJ2-3; CDR3nt: TGTGCCAGCAGAGAGACAGGGGTAGATACGCAGTATTTT; CDR3aa: CASRETGVDTQYF
v_gene: TRBV6-7; abundance: once; d_gene: TRBD1; j_gene: TRBJ1-4; CDR3nt: TGTGCCAGCAGTTGCGTTAGACAGGGATTACGGGAAAAACTGTTTTTT; CDR3aa: CASSCVRQGLREKLFF
v_gene: TRBV11-2; abundance: NA; d_gene: NA; j_gene: TRBJ2-5; CDR3nt: TGTGCCAGCAGCTTAGCACCTAGCCCGAAAGAGACCCAGTACTTC; CDR3aa: CASSLAPSPKETQYF
v_gene: TRBV28; abundance: NA; d_gene: NA; j_gene: TRBJ1-1; CDR3nt: TGTGCCAGCAGTCCCCTCGGGGGGCCGTCTTTGAACACTGAAGCTTTCTTT; CDR3aa: CASSPLGGPSLNTEAFF
v_gene: TRBV2; abundance: once; d_gene: NA; j_gene: TRBJ2-7; CDR3nt: TGTGCCAGCAGTGGGGGAGCCTACGAGCAGTACTTC; CDR3aa: CASSGGAYEQYF
v_gene: TRBV5-6; abundance: NA; d_gene: NA; j_gene: TRBJ1-2; CDR3nt: TGTGCCAGCAGCCCTGGTTCGGGAGCTAACTATGGCTACACCTTC; CDR3aa: CASSPGSGANYGYTF
v_gene: TRBV6-5; abundance: NA; d_gene: NA; j_gene: TRBJ2-7; CDR3nt: TGTGCCAGCAGTTACCGGGAAAACTACGAGCAGTACTTC; CDR3aa: CASSYRENYEQYF
v_gene: TRBV10-3; abundance: NA; d_gene: NA; j_gene: TRBJ1-6; CDR3nt: TGTGCCATCCGGGACAAGTTAGATTCACCCCTCCACTTT; CDR3aa: CAIRDKLDSPLHF
v_gene: TRBV5-1; abundance: few; d_gene: TRBD2; j_gene: TRBJ2-2; CDR3nt: TGCGCCAGCAGCTGGACTAGCGCGAACACCGGGGAGCTGTTTTTT; CDR3aa: CASSWTSANTGELFF
v_gene: TRBV27; abundance: NA; d_gene: NA; j_gene: TRBJ2-1; CDR3nt: TGTGCCAGCAGTTGGTTGTCGCGAAGCTCCTACAATGAGCAGTTCTTC; CDR3aa: CASSWLSRSSYNEQFF
v_gene: TRBV9; abundance: NA; d_gene: TRBD1; j_gene: TRBJ2-1; CDR3nt: TGTGCCAGCAGCGTGACCGGACAGGGGGTGGGTAATGAGCAGTTCTTC; CDR3aa: CASSVTGQGVGNEQFF
v_gene: TRBV7-9; abundance: NA; d_gene: NA; j_gene: TRBJ2-5; CDR3nt: TGTGCCAGCAGTTCCGGGACTCCCACGACAGAGCAGTACTTC; CDR3aa: CASSSGTPTTEQYF
v_gene: TRBV7-8; abundance: few; d_gene: NA; j_gene: TRBJ2-1; CDR3nt: TGTGCCAGCAGCTTGGAAAACAGGGGGGGCAATGAGCAGTTCTTC; CDR3aa: CASSLENRGGNEQFF
v_gene: TRBV11-2; abundance: NA; d_gene: NA; j_gene: TRBJ1-1; CDR3nt: TGTGCCAGCAGTCTCGGGGCAGGGGTGAACACTGAAGCTTTCTTT; CDR3aa: CASSLGAGVNTEAFF
v_gene: TRBV11-2; abundance: NA; d_gene: TRBD2; j_gene: TRBJ2-7; CDR3nt: TGTGCCAGCAGCAAACCTACGGGAGGGCTGTACGAGCAGTACTTC; CDR3aa: CASSKPTGGLYEQYF
v_gene: TRBV5-4; abundance: NA; d_gene: NA; j_gene: TRBJ1-1; CDR3nt: TGTGCCAGCAGCTTGTATTCAGGGAGGATCACTGAAGCTTTCTTT; CDR3aa: CASSLYSGRITEAFF
v_gene: TRBV27; abundance: once; d_gene: TRBD1; j_gene: TRBJ2-5; CDR3nt: TGTGCCAGCAGTCCACCGGAGACAGGGGAAGAGACCCAGTACTTC; CDR3aa: CASSPPETGEETQYF
v_gene: TRBV2; abundance: NA; d_gene: TRBD2; j_gene: TRBJ2-7; CDR3nt: TGTGCCAGCAGTAAGACTAGCGGGGGCACCTACGAGCAGTACTTC; CDR3aa: CASSKTSGGTYEQYF
v_gene: TRBV29-1; abundance: NA; d_gene: TRBD2; j_gene: TRBJ2-1; CDR3nt: TGCAGCGTGGAGGGACTAGCGGGAGTCTCCAATGAGCAGTTCTTC; CDR3aa: CSVEGLAGVSNEQFF
v_gene: TRBV7-8; abundance: NA; d_gene: NA; j_gene: TRBJ1-5; CDR3nt: TGTGCCAGCAGCTTAGGCGGGGATCAACGTGTTCAGCCCCAGCATTTT; CDR3aa: CASSLGGDQRVQPQHF
v_gene: TRBV28; abundance: few; d_gene: NA; j_gene: TRBJ1-4; CDR3nt: TGTGCCAGCAGTTCCCCAAGCACAGATGAAAAACTGTTTTTT; CDR3aa: CASSSPSTDEKLFF
v_gene: TRBV6-1; abundance: NA; d_gene: NA; j_gene: TRBJ1-5; CDR3nt: NA; CDR3aa: CASILGGSGQPQHF
v_gene: TRBV2; abundance: NA; d_gene: NA; j_gene: TRBJ1-5; CDR3nt: TGTGCCAGCAACTACGGTAGCAATCAGCCCCAGCATTTT; CDR3aa: CASNYGSNQPQHF
v_gene: TRBV6-1; abundance: NA; d_gene: TRBD1; j_gene: TRBJ1-3; CDR3nt: TGTGCCAGCAAAAGACAGGGAAGAAACACCATATATTTT; CDR3aa: CASKRQGRNTIYF
v_gene: TRBV28; abundance: NA; d_gene: NA; j_gene: TRBJ1-3; CDR3nt: TGTGCCAGCAGCGGGGGGTTTAGCTCTGGAAACACCATATATTTT; CDR3aa: CASSGGFSSGNTIYF
v_gene: TRBV5-1; abundance: NA; d_gene: TRBD1; j_gene: TRBJ2-2; CDR3nt: TGCGCCAGCAGCACCGGGACAGGTCTTAACACCGGGGAGCTGTTTTTT; CDR3aa: CASSTGTGLNTGELFF
v_gene: TRBV28; abundance: NA; d_gene: TRBD1; j_gene: TRBJ1-2; CDR3nt: TGTACCAGCAGTAGAGACAGGGCGAGGAGTGACTACACCTTC; CDR3aa: CTSSRDRARSDYTF
v_gene: TRBV5-4; abundance: few; d_gene: TRBD2; j_gene: TRBJ2-3; CDR3nt: TGTGCCAGCAGCGCCGGACTAGCGGGGAGCACAGATACGCAGTATTTT; CDR3aa: CASSAGLAGSTDTQYF
v_gene: TRBV18; abundance: NA; d_gene: NA; j_gene: TRBJ2-1; CDR3nt: TGTGCCAGCTCGCCCGGAGGGCCCTACAATGAGCAGTTCTTC; CDR3aa: CASSPGGPYNEQFF
v_gene: TRBV13; abundance: NA; d_gene: TRBD1; j_gene: TRBJ2-7; CDR3nt: TGTGCCAGCAGGCACTTCGGGACAGGGGGTTACGAGCAGTACTTC; CDR3aa: CASRHFGTGGYEQYF
v_gene: TRBV5-1; abundance: NA; d_gene: TRBD2; j_gene: TRBJ2-1; CDR3nt: TGCGCCAGCAGTTTGGACCCGGGGGGGGCCTCGAATGAGCAGTTCTTC; CDR3aa: CASSLDPGGASNEQFF
v_gene: TRBV6-1; abundance: NA; d_gene: TRBD1; j_gene: TRBJ1-5; CDR3nt: TGTGCCAGCAGTGAAGCCCAAAAAAGGGGGCGTCGGCAGCCCCAGCATTTT; CDR3aa: CASSEAQKRGRRQPQHF
v_gene: TRBV6-5; abundance: NA; d_gene: NA; j_gene: TRBJ1-2; CDR3nt: TGTGCCAGCAGCTCAGACACGTATGGCTACACCTTC; CDR3aa: CASSSDTYGYTF
v_gene: TRBV5-1; abundance: NA; d_gene: NA; j_gene: TRBJ1-6; CDR3nt: TGCGCCAGCAGCTTGGCAGGGGCCGTTAATTCACCCCTCCACTTT; CDR3aa: CASSLAGAVNSPLHF
v_gene: TRBV7-2; abundance: NA; d_gene: NA; j_gene: TRBJ1-2; CDR3nt: TGTGCCAGCAGCTTAGCCCCTACAGATTATGGCTACACCTTC; CDR3aa: CASSLAPTDYGYTF
v_gene: TRBV6-6; abundance: NA; d_gene: NA; j_gene: TRBJ1-2; CDR3nt: TGTGCCAGCAGTTTTCGACAGGTGCAAGTGAATGGCTACACCTTC; CDR3aa: CASSFRQVQVNGYTF
v_gene: TRBV6-5; abundance: once; d_gene: TRBD1; j_gene: TRBJ2-7; CDR3nt: TGTGCCAGCAGCCGGGACAGGGGCCACGAGCAGTACTTC; CDR3aa: CASSRDRGHEQYF
v_gene: TRBV5-1; abundance: NA; d_gene: TRBD1; j_gene: TRBJ2-2; CDR3nt: TGCGCCAGCAGCTCACCCCTTGGGACAGATCGTACTGCGAACACCGGGGAGCTGTTTTTT; CDR3aa: CASSSPLGTDRTANTGELFF
v_gene: TRBV27; abundance: NA; d_gene: NA; j_gene: TRBJ1-3; CDR3nt: TGTGCCAGCAGTTTAGACTTCGCGGGGGCCCTTCATTTT; CDR3aa: CASSLDFAGALHF
v_gene: TRBV2; abundance: NA; d_gene: TRBD2; j_gene: TRBJ2-7; CDR3nt: TGTGCCAGCACGCGGGAGTCCTACGAGCAGTACTTC; CDR3aa: CASTRESYEQYF
v_gene: TRBV5-1; abundance: NA; d_gene: NA; j_gene: TRBJ1-5; CDR3nt: TGCGCCAGCAGCTTGGATGGCAGGGGATCGCAGCCCCAGCATTTT; CDR3aa: CASSLDGRGSQPQHF